This passage covers 32 T cell receptor beta chains from one sample sequenced in a study of cytotoxic CD8 clonotypes in ibrutinib-treated CLL. Libraries were prepared by immunoSEQ multiplex PCR; TCRdb keeps only in-frame clonotypes and omits some of them. The sample lists fewer than 25,000 clones; about 75% were seen once. Material: PBMCs, obtained after 24 months of ibrutinib treatment. Receptors originate from a human donor with chronic lymphocytic leukemia.

The V call is TRBV29-1, the J call TRBJ2-7; D remains ambiguous. The V end lost 2 bases, the J end lost 9 bases, and 14 bases lay between the germline ends. The V gene's germline CDR1 is SQVTM and CDR2 ANQGSEA. The CDR3 is 12 residues long. The CDR3: CSVEFEVVPQYF. CDR3 DNA: TGCAGCGTTGAATTCGAGGTAGTCCCGCAGTACTTC.

The sample holds a few counts of this clone. CDR3: CASSLVSGGGTQETQYF. The CDR3 DNA follows: TGCGCCAGCAGCTTGGTCTCTGGCGGGGGGACGCAAGAGACCCAGTACTTC. The chain links TRBV5-1 to TRBJ2-5; 8 bases are shared with TRBD2. Germline V lookup: CDR1 SGHRS, CDR2 YFSETQ. This CDR3 contains 17 residues. Trimming removed 0 bases from V and 2 bases from J; junction bases left unmatched: 9.

The chain carries TRBV19 and TRBJ2-1, with 7 nucleotides matching TRBD1. The CDR3 contains 17 residues. After removal of 3 bases from V and 5 bases from J, the junction contained 13 bases not matched to a gene. From germline, CDR1 is LNHDA and CDR2 SQIVND (reference sequence). For the CDR3, the DNA is TGTGCCAGTAGTATGAACACCGGGACAGCTGGAAACAATGAGCAGTTCTTC. Its translation is CASSMNTGTAGNNEQFF.

The chain combines TRBV19 with TRBJ1-1; 8 bases align to TRBD1. V dropped 7 bases and J dropped 1; count of bases not matched to a gene: 5. Germline lookup yields CDR1 LNHDA and CDR2 SQIVND (reference sequence). The CDR3 runs 14 residues. The CDR3 region has the DNA TGTGCCAGTACTCGGACAGGGCAGAACACTGAAGCTTTCTTT. Its protein is CASTRTGQNTEAFF. Filled out from reference TRBV19 and TRBJ1-1, the complete variable domain reads DGGITQSPKYLFRKEGQNVTLSCEQNLNHDAMYWYRQDPGQGLRLIYYSQIVNDFQKGDIAEGYSVSREKKESFPLTVTSAQKNPTAFYLCASTRTGQNTEAFFGQGTRLTVV.

This clone was seen a few times. The rearrangement joins TRBV6-5 to TRBJ2-5; either TRBD1 or TRBD2 may fit D (5 bases each). Germline CDR1 reads MNHEY; CDR2 reads SVGAGI. Trimming pared 4 bases from V and 3 bases from J, leaving 15 bases between. There are 15 residues in the CDR3. CDR3 region: CASSSSRGTEETQYF. In DNA form, the CDR3 reads TGTGCCAGCAGTTCCTCAAGAGGGACGGAAGAGACCCAGTACTTC.

The V and J genes are TRBV27 and TRBJ2-1; D unresolved. The CDR3 length is 11 residues. Trimming cost V 11 bases and J 7 bases, with 12 bases left between them. In germline, CDR1 is MNHEY, CDR2 SMNVEV (reference sequence). The CDR3 reads CASSLGNEQFF. The CDR3 DNA sequence: TGTGCCTCTTCCCTAGGGAATGAGCAGTTCTTC.

V usage is TRBV19 and J usage is TRBJ2-2; D ambiguous. The CDR3 length is 15 residues. Trimming stripped 6 bases from V and 4 bases from J, with 15 bases between. CDR1 is LNHDA, CDR2 SQIVND, per germline (reference sequence). The CDR3 region is CASSLLSGRTGELFF. The CDR3 DNA sequence: TGTGCCAGTAGCCTTCTCTCCGGGCGCACCGGGGAGCTGTTTTTT. Looking up the rest from reference TRBV19 and TRBJ2-2 gives the full variable domain: DGGITQSPKYLFRKEGQNVTLSCEQNLNHDAMYWYRQDPGQGLRLIYYSQIVNDFQKGDIAEGYSVSREKKESFPLTVTSAQKNPTAFYLCASSLLSGRTGELFFGEGSRLTVL.

The CDR3 bases are TGTGCCAGCGGCAGGGCCACCGGGGAGCTGTTTTTT. Translated: CASGRATGELFF. This chain joins TRBV6-5 and TRBJ2-2, with D perhaps TRBD1 (5 bases). The CDR3 length is 12 residues. Germline V gene sequence: CDR1 MNHEY, CDR2 SVGAGI. Deletions cut 8 bases from V and 4 bases from J, with 8 bases between.

This clone showed up just a few times. The chain has TRBV5-4 and TRBJ2-1, with no clear D. The CDR3 has 13 amino acids. V lost 5 bases to trimming and J lost 3 bases, with 9 bases between them. Germline V lookup: CDR1 SGHNT, CDR2 YYREEE (reference sequence). The DNA for the CDR3 is TGTGCCAGCAGGGGTGGGTTCTACAATGAGCAGTTCTTC. This encodes CASRGGFYNEQFF.

This clone came up once. The chain carries TRBV10-3 and TRBJ1-1; TRBD1 aligns across 7 bases. This CDR3 contains 14 residues. Unmatched junction bases numbered 8, after V lost 5 bases and J lost 5 bases. Germline lookup yields CDR1 ENHRY and CDR2 SYGVKD. The CDR3 here is CAISTGTDGTEAFF. CDR3 in DNA: TGTGCCATCAGTACCGGGACAGATGGTACTGAAGCTTTCTTT.

The rearrangement joins TRBV15 to TRBJ1-1; D is undetermined. CDR1 is LNHNV, CDR2 YYDKDF, per germline (reference sequence). CDR3 size: 12 residues. With 4 bases removed from V and 8 bases from J, the gap between germline ends came to 11 bases. The CDR3 DNA sequence: TGTGCCACCAGCAAAATGGGTTGGGAAGCTTTCTTT. Residues: CATSKMGWEAFF.

A few counts support this clone. This sequence joins TRBV19 and TRBJ1-2; 7 bases match TRBD1. Germline CDR1 and CDR2: LNHDA and SQIVND (reference sequence). The CDR3 sequence is 15 residues long. J gave up 4 bases and V 4 bases, and 9 bases lay outside the gene matches. Here the CDR3 DNA reads TGTGCCAGTAGTACCTCGACAGGGCTGCCCTATGGCTACACCTTC. Translating it yields CASSTSTGLPYGYTF.

This clone was seen a single time. The V call is TRBV9, the J call TRBJ1-2, with no clear D. V was pared by 0 bases and J by 4 bases, with 7 bases between. The CDR3 length is 13 residues. Germline-derived CDR1 and CDR2 are SGDLS and YYNGEE. CDR3 nucleotides: TGTGCCAGCAGCGTAGGGCAGACCTATGGCTACACCTTC. Translating gives CASSVGQTYGYTF.

This clone was recorded a few times. The genes are TRBV5-6 and TRBJ2-7; the match to TRBD1 covers 12 bases. Germline CDR1 reads SGHDT; CDR2 reads YYEEEE. V gave up 2 bases and J gave up 6 bases; unmatched junction bases: 3. This CDR3 is 14 amino acids long. The CDR3: CASSFGTGGSEQYF. CDR3 in DNA: TGTGCCAGCAGCTTCGGGACAGGGGGCAGCGAGCAGTACTTC. The whole variable domain, filled in from reference TRBV5-6 and TRBJ2-7, reads DAGVTQSPTHLIKTRGQQVTLRCSPKSGHDTVSWYQQALGQGPQFIFQYYEEEERQRGNFPDRFSGHQFPNYSSELNVNALLLGDSALYLCASSFGTGGSEQYFGPGTRLTVT.

This clone was seen a few times. The V and J genes are TRBV14 and TRBJ2-7, with D unclear. The germline V gene has CDR1 SGHDN and CDR2 FVKESK. CDR3 length: 12 amino acids. The V and J ends lost 6 bases and 4 bases respectively, with 10 bases between them. This CDR3 reads CASRGQEYEQYF. The DNA for the CDR3 is TGTGCCAGCAGGGGTCAGGAGTACGAGCAGTACTTC.

The chain is built from TRBV19 and TRBJ2-1; 7 nucleotides line up with TRBD1. Looked up from germline, CDR1 is LNHDA and CDR2 is SQIVND (reference sequence). Unmatched junction bases numbered 14, after V lost 3 bases and J lost 12 bases. There are 15 residues in the CDR3. The CDR3 sequence: CASSIAQGQSIWQFF. The DNA for the CDR3 is TGTGCCAGTAGTATCGCCCAGGGACAGTCGATATGGCAGTTCTTC.

In its sample, this clone was seen a few times. The rearrangement links TRBV19 to TRBJ2-1; TRBD2 is a possible D gene (6 bases). Between the trimmed V and J ends, which lost 0 bases and 9 bases, there was a span of 15 bases. CDR3 length: 15 residues. The germline V gene has CDR1 LNHDA and CDR2 SQIVND (reference sequence). CDR3 nucleotides: TGTGCCAGTAGTATAGAGTTGGGGCGCGGGGTTGAGCAGTTCTTC. This gives the protein CASSIELGRGVEQFF.

The chain is built from TRBV10-1 and TRBJ2-2, with D perhaps given as TRBD1 or TRBD2 (5 bases each). V gave up 6 bases and J gave up 5 bases, with 16 bases separating them. The CDR3 sequence is 15 residues long. Per germline, CDR1 WNHNN and CDR2 SYGVQD (reference sequence). The CDR3 DNA reads TGCGCCAGCAGCTCAACCGGGACCCAGACCGGGGAGCTGTTTTTT. It specifies CASSSTGTQTGELFF.

The chain links TRBV2 to TRBJ2-5; 9 bases are a match to TRBD1. The J call could be wrong; TRBJ2-7 is a better fit for the DNA end. The CDR3 runs to 16 residues. Germline V gene sequence: CDR1 SNHLY, CDR2 FYNNEI. This chain's CDR3 is CASSPIDRGSSYEQYF. As DNA, the CDR3 is TGTGCCAGCAGCCCAATCGACAGGGGGTCCTCCTACGAGCAGTACTTC.

J is TRBJ1-1 and V is TRBV27, with 9 bases lining up with TRBD1. The germline gives CDR1 MNHEY, CDR2 SMNVEV (reference sequence). J lost 3 bases, V lost 4 bases, and 6 bases had no gene match. The CDR3 is 15 residues long. The CDR3 sequence: CASSSWTGEDTEAFF. DNA of the CDR3: TGTGCCAGCAGTTCGTGGACAGGGGAGGACACTGAAGCTTTCTTT.

This clone was observed a handful of times. This chain joins TRBV21-1 and TRBJ1-1; TRBD1, the D gene given by the table, was not confirmed from the DNA. TRBV21-1 is deemed a pseudogene. The length of the CDR3 is 16 residues. The DNA of the CDR3 is TGTGCCAGCCGTCTCCTGGCGGGACAGACGAACACTGAAGCTTTCTTT. Encoded protein: CASRLLAGQTNTEAFF.

V usage is TRBV27 and J usage is TRBJ1-2; D is perhaps TRBD1 (5 bases). The ends were cut back, 0 bases at V and 5 bases at J, with 25 bases in the middle. The germline CDR1 and CDR2 sequences are MNHEY and SMNVEV (reference sequence). This CDR3 spans 19 amino acids. This CDR3 is CASSLSRQSSASTIYGYTF. The CDR3 DNA follows: TGTGCCAGCAGTTTATCCCGACAGTCGTCAGCATCGACGATATATGGCTACACCTTC.

The chain employs TRBV7-8 and TRBJ1-1; 7 bases align to TRBD1. The germline CDR1 and CDR2 sequences are SGHVS and FQNEAQ. The CDR3 is 15 residues long. V shed 5 bases and J 1 base; nucleotides not matched to a gene: 7. Here the CDR3 reads CASSRPRGENTEAFF. CDR3 coding DNA: TGTGCCAGCAGCCGACCCAGGGGGGAGAACACTGAAGCTTTCTTT.

The rearrangement uses TRBV18 and TRBJ2-7, with TRBD1 matching over 9 bases. This CDR3 spans 15 amino acids. The V segment lost 3 bases and the J segment 2 bases; nucleotides outside the gene matches: 5. The germline V gene encodes CDR1 KGHSH and CDR2 LQKENI. Here the CDR3 DNA reads TGTGCCAGCTCACCTTCCCGGGACAGGGCCTACGAGCAGTACTTC. It translates to CASSPSRDRAYEQYF.

The rearrangement links TRBV18 to TRBJ2-1; TRBD1 matches at 7 bases. Germline CDR1 KGHSH, CDR2 LQKENI. The CDR3 loop spans 16 amino acids. Germline trimming cut 4 bases from V and 1 base from J; bases unmatched to any gene: 7. CDR3 in DNA: TGTGCCAGCTCACTAGGACAGGAAACGTCCTACAATGAGCAGTTCTTC. Its protein is CASSLGQETSYNEQFF.

The rearrangement uses TRBV19 and TRBJ1-1, with D hard to call. V lost 5 bases, J lost 0 bases, and 19 bases lay in between. The CDR3 covers 17 residues. The germline V gene encodes CDR1 LNHDA and CDR2 SQIVND (reference sequence). The chain's CDR3 is CASSVSHFQEVNTEAFF. The CDR3 bases are TGTGCCAGTAGTGTAAGTCACTTTCAAGAGGTGAACACTGAAGCTTTCTTT.

The rearrangement links TRBV7-9 to TRBJ2-4; 11 bases fit TRBD2. This CDR3 is built from 16 residues. V lost 1 base to trimming and J lost 4 bases; unmatched junction nucleotides: 3. Germline assignment: CDR1 SEHNR and CDR2 FQNEAQ (reference sequence). The CDR3 loop reads CASSLGSSGGKNIQYF. Here the CDR3 DNA reads TGTGCCAGCAGCTTAGGTTCTAGCGGGGGGAAAAACATTCAGTACTTC.

This clone was found a few times. This chain uses TRBV5-1 with TRBJ1-4, with D perhaps TRBD1 (5 bases). CDR1 is SGHRS, CDR2 YFSETQ, per germline. CDR3 length: 14 amino acids. Trimming pared 1 base from V and 7 bases from J, leaving 11 bases between. CDR3 sequence (DNA): TGCGCCAGCAGCTTGTCCCAGGGAGGTGAAAAACTGTTTTTT. It specifies CASSLSQGGEKLFF.

This sequence joins TRBV27 and TRBJ2-6; D is possibly TRBD1 (6 bases). Germline V lookup: CDR1 MNHEY, CDR2 SMNVEV (reference sequence). Trimming took 5 bases from V and 0 from J, leaving 14 bases between them. The CDR3 extends over 17 amino acids. The CDR3 DNA reads as TGTGCCAGCAGTATAGGACAGTTTATCTCTGGGGCCAACGTCCTGACTTTC. This sequence encodes CASSIGQFISGANVLTF.

V gene TRBV5-5 combines with J gene TRBJ2-1, with 11 bases fitting TRBD2. This CDR3 is 15 amino acids long. The J segment lost 9 bases and the V segment lost 4 bases, leaving 9 bases of the junction unmatched. Germline V gene lookup returns CDR1 SGHKS and CDR2 YYEKEE (reference sequence). In nucleotides, the CDR3 is TGTGCCAGCAGCCCGCGGATAGCGGGGGGGGGTGAGCAGTTCTTC. It translates to CASSPRIAGGGEQFF.

This clone was seen a few times. The chain employs TRBV10-3 and TRBJ1-2; 7 nucleotides agree with TRBD1. Trimming took 3 bases from V and 5 from J; bases not matched to a gene: 9. Germline V CDR1 and CDR2: ENHRY, SYGVKD. The CDR3 loop spans 15 amino acids. CDR3 bases: TGTGCCATCAGTGATGGGAGCGGGACAGAATATGGCTACACCTTC. Translating it yields CAISDGSGTEYGYTF.

The rearrangement links TRBV4-1 to TRBJ1-2; D remains ambiguous. This CDR3 has 18 residues. Germline V gene sequence: CDR1 MGHRA, CDR2 YSYEKL. V lost 0 bases, J lost 2 bases, and 19 bases lay in between. The chain's CDR3 is CASSQDVWRRQVNYGYTF. In nucleotides, the CDR3 is TGCGCCAGCAGCCAAGATGTTTGGCGGAGGCAGGTGAACTATGGCTACACCTTC.